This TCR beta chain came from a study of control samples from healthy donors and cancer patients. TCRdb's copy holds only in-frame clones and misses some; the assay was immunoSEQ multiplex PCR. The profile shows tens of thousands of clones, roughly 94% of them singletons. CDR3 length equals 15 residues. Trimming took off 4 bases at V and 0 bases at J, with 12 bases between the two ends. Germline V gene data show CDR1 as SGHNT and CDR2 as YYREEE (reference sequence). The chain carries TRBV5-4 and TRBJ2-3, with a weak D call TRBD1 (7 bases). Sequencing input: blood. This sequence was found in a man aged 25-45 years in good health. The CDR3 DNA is TGTGCCAGCAGCGGAGGGACAGAAAGCACAGATACGCAGTATTTT. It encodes CASSGGTESTDTQYF.